The sequence of this T cell receptor (beta chain) was determined in a study of cytomegalovirus exposure and HLA in healthy donors. Study-wide points: In an earlier analysis, productive rearrangement rates for most beta V segments clustered near 87% or 30%.

This PCR relied on a set of 60 Vbeta primers and 13 Jbeta primers. Some clones are missing from TCRdb's copy, which holds only in-frame ones; the method was immunoSEQ multiplex PCR. The table shows 150,000 to 200,000 clones, with almost 80% occurring only once. Remarks on this clone: The antigen remains unidentified.

This clonotype was obtained from a man younger than 35 in good health and CMV-seropositive. Specimen: PBMCs.

CDR3 region: CASSQGQGGYGYTF. CDR3 coding DNA: TGTGCCAGCAGCCAGGGACAGGGTGGGTATGGCTACACCTTC. This chain uses TRBV27 with TRBJ1-2, with 9 bases lining up with TRBD1. The CDR3 contains 14 residues. Trimming at V came to 6 bases and at J to 5 bases, leaving 7 bases not matched to a gene. Germline CDR1 MNHEY, CDR2 SMNVEV (reference sequence).